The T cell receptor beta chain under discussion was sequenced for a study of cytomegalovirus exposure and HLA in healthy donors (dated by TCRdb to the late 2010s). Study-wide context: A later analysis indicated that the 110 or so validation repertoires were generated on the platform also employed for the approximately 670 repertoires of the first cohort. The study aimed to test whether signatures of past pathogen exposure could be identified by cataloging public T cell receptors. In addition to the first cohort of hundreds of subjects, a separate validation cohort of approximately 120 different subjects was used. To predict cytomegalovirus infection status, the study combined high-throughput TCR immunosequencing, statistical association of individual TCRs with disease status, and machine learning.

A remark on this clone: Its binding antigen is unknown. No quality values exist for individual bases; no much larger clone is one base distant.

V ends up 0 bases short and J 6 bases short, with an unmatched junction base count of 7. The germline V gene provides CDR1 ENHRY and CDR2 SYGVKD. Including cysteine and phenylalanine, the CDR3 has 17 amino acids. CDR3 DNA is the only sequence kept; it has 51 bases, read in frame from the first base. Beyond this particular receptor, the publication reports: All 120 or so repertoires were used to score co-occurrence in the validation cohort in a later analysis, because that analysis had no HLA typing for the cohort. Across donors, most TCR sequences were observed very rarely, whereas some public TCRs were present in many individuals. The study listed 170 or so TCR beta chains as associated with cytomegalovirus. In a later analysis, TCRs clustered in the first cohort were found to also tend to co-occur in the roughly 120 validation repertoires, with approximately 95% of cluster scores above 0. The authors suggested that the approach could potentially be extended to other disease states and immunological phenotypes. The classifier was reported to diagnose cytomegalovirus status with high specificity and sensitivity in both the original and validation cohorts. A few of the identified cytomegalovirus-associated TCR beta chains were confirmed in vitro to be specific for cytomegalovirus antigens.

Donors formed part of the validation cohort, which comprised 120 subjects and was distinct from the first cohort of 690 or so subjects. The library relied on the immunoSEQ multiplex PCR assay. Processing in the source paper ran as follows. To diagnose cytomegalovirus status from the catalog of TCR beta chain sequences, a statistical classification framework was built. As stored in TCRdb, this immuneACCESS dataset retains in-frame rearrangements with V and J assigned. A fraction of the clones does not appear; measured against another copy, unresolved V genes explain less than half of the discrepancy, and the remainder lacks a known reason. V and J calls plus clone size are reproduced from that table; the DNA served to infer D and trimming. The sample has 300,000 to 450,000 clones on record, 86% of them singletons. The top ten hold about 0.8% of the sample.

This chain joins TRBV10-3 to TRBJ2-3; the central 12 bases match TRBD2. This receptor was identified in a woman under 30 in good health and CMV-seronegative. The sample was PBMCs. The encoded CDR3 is CAISESETSGSVDTQYF. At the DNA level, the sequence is TGTGCCATCAGTGAGTCGGAGACTAGCGGGAGTGTGGATACGCAGTATTTT.